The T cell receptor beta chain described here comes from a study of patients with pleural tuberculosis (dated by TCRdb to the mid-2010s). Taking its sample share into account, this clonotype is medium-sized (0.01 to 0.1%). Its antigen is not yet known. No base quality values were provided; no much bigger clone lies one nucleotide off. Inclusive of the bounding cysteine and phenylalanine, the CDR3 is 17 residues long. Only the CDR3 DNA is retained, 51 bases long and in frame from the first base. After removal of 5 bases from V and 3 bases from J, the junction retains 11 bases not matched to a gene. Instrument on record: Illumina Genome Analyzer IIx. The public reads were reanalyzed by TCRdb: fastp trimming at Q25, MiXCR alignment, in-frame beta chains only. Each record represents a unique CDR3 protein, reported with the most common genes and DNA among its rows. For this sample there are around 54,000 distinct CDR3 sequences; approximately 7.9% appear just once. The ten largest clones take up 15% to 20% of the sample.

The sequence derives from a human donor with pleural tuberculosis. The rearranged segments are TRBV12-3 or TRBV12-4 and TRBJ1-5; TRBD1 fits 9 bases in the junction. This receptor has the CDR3 CASSLSSGQGSNQPQHF. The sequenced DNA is TGTGCCAGCAGTCTTTCATCCGGACAGGGGTCCAATCAGCCCCAGCATTTT.